One and the same sample provided the 23 T cell receptor beta chains below, sequenced in a study of shared clonotypes between healthy human individuals. CD45RO-negative, CCR7-selected cells formed the naive CD8 fraction, which excluded terminally differentiated effector memory CD45RA+ cells. Repertoires were generated with immunoSEQ multiplex PCR, while TCRdb's copy carries only in-frame clones and drops some. The table shows about 2.2 million clones, with around 95% occurring only once. Sequenced: naive CD8+ T cells from PBMCs. Receptors originate from a man between 18 and 29 years old in good health. Some clones in this sample may be carry-over from other donors' samples.

The chain links TRBV6-5 to TRBJ1-1; tentative D call: TRBD1 (5 bases). Trimming removed 9 bases at V and 4 bases at J, with 18 bases between. The germline gives CDR1 MNHEY, CDR2 SVGAGI. The CDR3 has 14 residues. The CDR3 DNA reads TGTGCCAGTTCAATATGGGGGTGGGGCACTGAAGCTTTCTTT. Its protein is CASSIWGWGTEAFF.

The chain recombines TRBV28 with TRBJ2-1; D tentatively fits TRBD1 or TRBD2 (5 bases each). The length of the CDR3 is 13 residues. CDR1 and CDR2 from the germline V gene are MDHEN and SYDVKM. Deletions cut 5 bases from V and 10 bases from J, with 15 bases between. CDR3 in amino acids: CASSLGPGVEQFF. In DNA form, the CDR3 reads TGTGCCAGCAGTCTGGGACCGGGCGTAGAGCAGTTCTTC.

CDR3 DNA sequence: TGTGCCAGCAGTTTAGAAACTAGCGGGAACACCGGGGAGCTGTTTTTT. The encoded protein is CASSLETSGNTGELFF. The genes are TRBV28 and TRBJ2-2; 8 bases line up with TRBD2. Germline-derived CDR1 and CDR2 are MDHEN and SYDVKM. V dropped 2 bases and J dropped 1; count of bases not matched to a gene: 3. CDR3 length: 16 residues.

The chain joins TRBV5-6 to TRBJ1-1; unclear D gene. The germline V and J ends were trimmed by 4 bases and 5 bases, with 15 bases remaining between them. This CDR3 contains 14 residues. Germline assignment: CDR1 SGHDT and CDR2 YYEEEE. CDR3 region: CASSHIGGRTEAFF. In DNA form, the CDR3 reads TGTGCCAGCAGCCATATAGGAGGTAGGACTGAAGCTTTCTTT.

The V gene is TRBV28, the J gene TRBJ2-7, with a tentative D call TRBD1 (5 bases). CDR3 length: 12 amino acids. Germline loops: CDR1 MDHEN, CDR2 SYDVKM. The V end lost 8 bases, the J end lost 5 bases, and 13 bases lay between the germline ends. The DNA for the CDR3 is TGTGCCAGCTCAGGGAATCCCAACGAGCAGTACTTC. Protein: CASSGNPNEQYF.

This clone occurred once. The CDR3, as DNA: TGTGCCAGCAGCTTACAAGCGACTCGGGGGATCCTCCTCAATGAGCAGTTCTTC. Its protein is CASSLQATRGILLNEQFF. The chain couples TRBV7-2 to TRBJ2-1, with TRBD2 as a possible D gene (6 bases). Germline-derived CDR1 and CDR2 are SGHTA and FQGNSA. CDR3 length: 18 residues. V dropped 2 bases and J dropped 6 bases, with 23 bases sitting between them.

This clone showed up just once. This chain links TRBV4-1 with TRBJ2-3, with 7 bases lining up with TRBD1. CDR1 and CDR2 from the germline V gene are MGHRA and YSYEKL. Trimming took 2 bases from V and 3 from J; bases not matched to a gene: 5. The CDR3 has 15 residues. The CDR3 DNA follows: TGCGCCAGCAGCCAACGGACAGGAATAACAGATACGCAGTATTTT. This sequence encodes CASSQRTGITDTQYF.

The CDR3 region is CASSEWVNTEAFF. DNA of the CDR3: TGTGCCAGCAGTGAATGGGTGAACACTGAAGCTTTCTTT. This sequence joins TRBV2 and TRBJ1-1; D gene unclear. Trimming removed 2 bases from V and 0 bases from J, with 4 bases in between. Germline loops: CDR1 SNHLY, CDR2 FYNNEI. This CDR3 has 13 residues. Full variable domain (remainder filled in from reference TRBV2 and TRBJ1-1): EPEVTQTPSHQVTQMGQEVILRCVPISNHLYFYWYRQILGQKVEFLVSFYNNEISEKSEIFDDQFSVERPDGSNFTLKIRSTKLEDSAMYFCASSEWVNTEAFFGQGTRLTVV.

Concerning this clone: The sample carries other DNA sequences with the same CDR3. The genes are TRBV19 and TRBJ2-1; 13 nucleotides match TRBD2. V trimming: 1 base; J trimming: 9 bases; junction bases outside the gene matches: 0. CDR3 length equals 14 residues. The germline gives CDR1 LNHDA, CDR2 SQIVND (reference sequence). The chain's CDR3 is CASSIGLAGGEQFF. The CDR3 DNA is TGTGCCAGTAGTATAGGACTAGCGGGAGGTGAGCAGTTCTTC.

The chain employs TRBV30 and TRBJ1-1; D gene unclear. The V gene's germline CDR1 is GTSNPN and CDR2 SVGIG (reference sequence). The CDR3 has 15 amino acids. V was trimmed by 3 bases and J by 1 base, leaving 15 bases between them. CDR3 region: CAWSYIGLGNTEAFF. Here the CDR3 DNA reads TGTGCCTGGAGCTATATCGGACTGGGGAACACTGAAGCTTTCTTT.

Concerning this clone: The same CDR3 can be traced to other DNA sequences in this sample. The chain links TRBV4-1 to TRBJ2-7; D may match TRBD1 or TRBD2 (5 bases each). Trimming left V 4 bases short and J 2 bases short, with 12 bases between. From germline, CDR1 is MGHRA and CDR2 YSYEKL. This CDR3 contains 14 residues. CDR3 DNA: TGCGCCAGCAGCCCTCGGGACGGTGCCTACGAGCAGTACTTC. It translates to CASSPRDGAYEQYF.

J is TRBJ1-1 and V is TRBV6-9; D possibly corresponds to TRBD1 (6 bases). V was cut by 3 bases and J by 4 bases, with 12 bases left in between. CDR3 length equals 14 residues. The V gene's germline CDR1 is MNHGY and CDR2 SVAAGI. CDR3 region: CASSYSGAGTEAFF. The CDR3 DNA reads as TGTGCCAGCAGTTACTCAGGGGCGGGCACTGAAGCTTTCTTT.

The chain uses TRBV5-1 and TRBJ1-2; the D is unclear. The V end was cut by 7 bases, the J end by 0 bases, with 19 bases between. CDR3 size: 16 residues. Germline V gene lookup returns CDR1 SGHRS and CDR2 YFSETQ. CDR3 residues: CASGSRRLVTNYGYTF. As DNA, the CDR3 is TGCGCCAGCGGGAGCCGACGGCTCGTCACTAACTATGGCTACACCTTC.

V is TRBV19 and J is TRBJ2-3; no definite D call. The CDR3 spans 13 residues. The germline CDR1 and CDR2 sequences are LNHDA and SQIVND (reference sequence). The V and J ends lost 8 bases and 6 bases respectively, with 15 bases between them. The chain's CDR3 is CASGSDSSDTQYF. In DNA form, the CDR3 reads TGTGCCAGTGGATCTGATAGTTCCGATACGCAGTATTTT.

This sequence joins TRBV18 and TRBJ1-5; 9 bases fit TRBD1. The CDR3 consists of 21 residues. Germline V gene data show CDR1 as KGHSH and CDR2 as LQKENI. V trimming: 3 bases; J trimming: 0 bases; junction bases outside the gene matches: 18. CDR3 protein: CASSPYPWTGALVYSNQPQHF. CDR3 DNA: TGTGCCAGCTCACCCTACCCGTGGACAGGGGCTTTGGTTTATAGCAATCAGCCCCAGCATTTT.

This chain joins TRBV27 and TRBJ2-7; TRBD2 aligns across 7 bases. The CDR3 is made up of 14 amino acids. V shed 5 bases and J 1 base; nucleotides not matched to a gene: 5. Germline V CDR1 and CDR2: MNHEY, SMNVEV (reference sequence). CDR3 residues: CASSLRLASYEQYF. The DNA for the CDR3 is TGTGCCAGCAGTCTAAGACTAGCTTCCTACGAGCAGTACTTC.

This chain connects TRBV18 to TRBJ1-2, with D possibly TRBD1 on 5 matching bases. Germline V gene data show CDR1 as KGHSH and CDR2 as LQKENI. The CDR3 has 16 residues. V was cut by 3 bases and J by 5 bases, with 19 bases left in between. CDR3 sequence (DNA): TGTGCCAGCTCACCCCCCCGACAGATACCAAAATATGGCTACACCTTC. This translates into CASSPPRQIPKYGYTF.

This chain connects TRBV6-5 to TRBJ1-4; D remains ambiguous. This CDR3 spans 12 amino acids. Germline values: CDR1 MNHEY, CDR2 SVGAGI. Trimming shortened V by 4 bases and J by 8 bases, and 8 bases separated the two germline ends. CDR3 DNA sequence: TGTGCCAGCAGTTTAGCGAGGGAAAAACTGTTTTTT. It codes for CASSLAREKLFF.

The chain employs TRBV28 and TRBJ1-2; possibly TRBD1 for D (5 bases). The CDR3 has 15 residues. V shed 7 bases and J shed 9 bases, with 24 bases lying between them. The germline gives CDR1 MDHEN, CDR2 SYDVKM. CDR3: CASTITGTYTSRYTF. CDR3 nucleotides: TGTGCCAGCACCATTACCGGGACCTACACCTCTCGCTACACCTTC.

The genes are TRBV5-1 and TRBJ2-3; 7 bases align to TRBD2. This CDR3 region has 14 residues. V lost 0 bases, J lost 13 bases, and 11 bases stayed unmatched. CDR1 is SGHRS, CDR2 YFSETQ, per germline. The CDR3, as DNA: TGCGCCAGCAGCTTGGCCCTAGCGGCGCCTCAGGAGTATTTT. It yields the protein CASSLALAAPQEYF.

The chain recombines TRBV7-2 with TRBJ2-5; no definite D call. V was cut by 1 base and J by 6 bases, with 0 bases left in between. CDR1 and CDR2 from the germline V gene are SGHTA and FQGNSA. This CDR3 spans 10 amino acids. CDR3: CASSLETQYF. Written as DNA, the CDR3 is TGTGCCAGCAGCTTAGAGACCCAGTACTTC.

This chain connects TRBV2 to TRBJ2-7, with 8 bases matching TRBD1. This CDR3 is 12 amino acids long. The V and J ends lost 5 bases and 12 bases, in that order; junction bases with no gene match: 9. CDR1 SNHLY and CDR2 FYNNEI come from the germline V gene. CDR3 in DNA: TGTGCCAGCAGTTACTATTCCGGGACAGGGTACTTC. This sequence encodes CASSYYSGTGYF. Full variable domain (missing parts from reference TRBV2 and TRBJ2-7): EPEVTQTPSHQVTQMGQEVILRCVPISNHLYFYWYRQILGQKVEFLVSFYNNEISEKSEIFDDQFSVERPDGSNFTLKIRSTKLEDSAMYFCASSYYSGTGYFGPGTRLTVT.

J is TRBJ1-3 and V is TRBV10-2, with D perhaps matching TRBD1 (6 bases). Per germline, CDR1 WSHSY and CDR2 SAAADI. This CDR3 spans 15 amino acids. V was trimmed by 3 bases and J by 0 bases, leaving 9 bases between them. The DNA for the CDR3 is TGCGCCAGCAGTGAAGGGGGGAGCTCTGGAAACACCATATATTTT. It yields the protein CASSEGGSSGNTIYF.